These 17 T cell receptor beta chains were all obtained from the same sample, sequenced in a study of cytomegalovirus exposure and HLA in healthy donors. 13 Jbeta primers and 60 Vbeta primers were used for the PCR. The method was immunoSEQ multiplex PCR; TCRdb's version includes in-frame clones alone and lacks a portion of them. The sample includes 83,000 or so clones, about 76% seen only once; the top ten take over 9%. The specimen sequenced was PBMCs. Receptor source: a man aged 30 to 45 in good health and CMV-seropositive.

The J gene is TRBJ2-5, the V gene TRBV5-1, with 8 bases aligning to TRBD2. The ends lost 4 bases at V and 2 bases at J; junction bases unmatched: 7. Per germline, CDR1 SGHRS and CDR2 YFSETQ. The CDR3 runs 15 residues. CDR3 region: CASSRGTSGQETQYF. The CDR3 DNA sequence: TGCGCCAGCAGCCGAGGAACTAGCGGACAAGAGACCCAGTACTTC.

V gene TRBV7-2 combines with J gene TRBJ1-6, with TRBD1 identical over 9 bases. Losses at the gene ends were 6 bases for V and 10 bases for J; bases not matched to a gene: 10. From germline, CDR1 is SGHTA and CDR2 FQGNSA. This CDR3 region has 15 residues. CDR3 in DNA: TGTGCCAGCAGATTCGCGGGACAGGGTCTATCACCCCTCCACTTT. Translated, it gives CASRFAGQGLSPLHF.

The rearrangement joins TRBV7-8 to TRBJ1-6; 10 positions match TRBD1. V was clipped by 5 bases and J by 5 bases; unmatched bases: 6. CDR3 length: 16 residues. Per germline, CDR1 SGHVS and CDR2 FQNEAQ. The CDR3 DNA reads TGTGCCAGCAGCCTACTGGGACAGGGGAATAATTCACCCCTCCACTTT. This codes for CASSLLGQGNNSPLHF.

The J gene is TRBJ1-1, the V gene TRBV11-3; unclear D gene. This CDR3 has 15 amino acids. V lost 1 base and J 3 bases, leaving 12 bases between the germline ends. Looked up from germline, CDR1 is SGHNT and CDR2 is YENEEA. The CDR3 region has the DNA TGTGCCAGCAGCTTAGGAGGCAGATCGGACACTGAAGCTTTCTTT. Its translation: CASSLGGRSDTEAFF. Based on the CDR3 plus reference TRBV11-3 and TRBJ1-1, the full variable domain is EAGVVQSPRYKIIEKKQPVAFWCNPISGHNTLYWYLQNLGQGPELLIRYENEEAVDDSQLPKDRFSAERLKGVDSTLKIQPAELGDSAVYLCASSLGGRSDTEAFFGQGTRLTVV.

The chain is built from TRBV11-3 and TRBJ2-2, with D possibly TRBD1 on 5 matching bases. The CDR3 is made up of 13 amino acids. CDR1 SGHNT and CDR2 YENEEA come from the germline V gene. V lost 5 bases to trimming and J lost 6 bases, with 10 bases between them. The CDR3 reads CASSHTRAGELFF. The CDR3 DNA sequence: TGTGCCAGCAGCCATACCAGGGCCGGGGAGCTGTTTTTT.

The count of this clone is one. This chain joins TRBV21-1 and TRBJ1-4; TRBD1, the table's D call, lacks a check against the DNA. TRBV21-1 is noted as a pseudogene. The length of the CDR3 is 18 residues. The CDR3 loop reads CASSTNRDRFATNEKLFF. The CDR3 DNA is TGTGCCAGCAGCACCAACCGGGACAGGTTTGCAACTAATGAAAAACTGTTTTTT.

In its sample, this clone was seen a few times. This chain uses TRBV4-3 with TRBJ2-3; maybe TRBD2 (5 bases). Germline CDR1 reads LGHNA; CDR2 reads YSLEER. V was trimmed by 0 bases and J by 4 bases, leaving 11 bases between them. The length of the CDR3 is 15 residues. The CDR3: CASSQEPLAADTQYF. CDR3 coding DNA: TGCGCCAGCAGCCAAGAGCCGCTAGCCGCAGATACGCAGTATTTT.

The V gene is TRBV7-2, the J gene TRBJ1-2, with TRBD1 as a possible D gene (6 bases). V lost 6 bases, J lost 7 bases, and 18 bases lay in between. This CDR3 has 14 residues. The germline V gene encodes CDR1 SGHTA and CDR2 FQGNSA. CDR3 sequence (DNA): TGTGCCAGCAGGGGTCAGGGGCAATCGGGTGGCTACACCTTC. Translating gives CASRGQGQSGGYTF.

The V call is TRBV5-1, the J call TRBJ1-3; D is uncertain. The CDR3 runs to 14 residues. CDR1 is SGHRS, CDR2 YFSETQ, per germline. Deletions cut 8 bases from V and 0 bases from J, with 12 bases between. The CDR3 DNA reads as TGCGCCAGGCCGGCGGCCCCCTCTGGAAACACCATATATTTT. Protein: CARPAAPSGNTIYF.

CDR3 bases: TGTGCCAGCAGCCCCTTCCTCAGACAGCATAACTATGGCTACACCTTC. Translating gives CASSPFLRQHNYGYTF. The chain combines TRBV7-2 with TRBJ1-2; D might be TRBD1 (5 bases). The V end lost 5 bases, the J end lost 1 base, and 17 bases lay between the germline ends. The CDR3 runs 16 residues. CDR1 and CDR2 from the germline V gene are SGHTA and FQGNSA.

The gene calls are TRBV7-2 and TRBJ2-1; 12 nucleotides line up with TRBD2. The V and J ends lost 5 bases and 2 bases, in that order; junction bases with no gene match: 1. Germline V gene data show CDR1 as SGHTA and CDR2 as FQGNSA. The CDR3 is made up of 15 amino acids. For the CDR3, the DNA is TGTGCCAGCAGCCGGACTAGCGGGGCCTACAATGAGCAGTTCTTC. Its translation is CASSRTSGAYNEQFF. The full variable domain, in which reference TRBV7-2 and TRBJ2-1 provide the parts outside the CDR3, is GAGVSQSPSNKVTEKGKDVELRCDPISGHTALYWYRQSLGQGLEFLIYFQGNSAPDKSGLPSDRFSAERTGGSVSTLTIQRTQQEDSAVYLCASSRTSGAYNEQFFGPGTRLTVL.

V is TRBV4-2 and J is TRBJ1-1, with a weak D call TRBD1 (5 bases). Trimming left V 1 base short and J 5 bases short, with 11 bases between. Germline V CDR1 and CDR2: LGHNA, YNFKEQ. CDR3 length: 14 residues. DNA of the CDR3: TGTGCCAGCAGCCAAGTAGGAGGGGAGACTGAAGCTTTCTTT. As protein: CASSQVGGETEAFF.

The V gene is TRBV7-3, the J gene TRBJ1-2, with TRBD1 identical over 9 bases. V shed 8 bases, J shed 7 bases, and the junction held 14 bases outside the gene matches. Germline CDR1 and CDR2: SGHTA and FQGTGA. The CDR3 runs to 15 residues. The DNA of the CDR3 is TGTGCCAGCGGCACAAATATCGGGACAGGGTCTGGCTACACCTTC. Amino acids: CASGTNIGTGSGYTF.

The rearrangement uses TRBV6-6 and TRBJ2-5; 8 nucleotides match TRBD2. CDR3 length: 15 residues. V was clipped by 8 bases and J by 2 bases; unmatched bases: 10. CDR1 MNHNY and CDR2 SVGAGI come from the germline V gene (reference sequence). CDR3 bases: TGTGCCAGCCTAAGAGGTCTAGCGGGTCAAGAGACCCAGTACTTC. This codes for CASLRGLAGQETQYF.

The chain is built from TRBV6-1 and TRBJ2-5; a weak D match, TRBD2 (7 bases). Trimming removed 7 bases from V and 5 bases from J, with 14 bases in between. This CDR3 contains 13 residues. The germline V gene has CDR1 MNHNS and CDR2 SASEGT. This CDR3 is CASIFGGRETQYF. The DNA of the CDR3 is TGTGCCAGCATCTTCGGGGGGCGGGAGACCCAGTACTTC.

A few counts support this clone. V gene TRBV5-6 combines with J gene TRBJ1-5; perhaps TRBD1 as D (5 bases). CDR1 and CDR2 (germline): SGHDT, YYEEEE. V was pared by 1 base and J by 6 bases, with 17 bases between. CDR3 length: 16 amino acids. CDR3 residues: CASSLTGQLGGQPQHF. CDR3 bases: TGTGCCAGCAGCTTGACGGGGCAGCTCGGGGGTCAGCCCCAGCATTTT. Complete variable domain (other parts from reference TRBV5-6 and TRBJ1-5): DAGVTQSPTHLIKTRGQQVTLRCSPKSGHDTVSWYQQALGQGPQFIFQYYEEEERQRGNFPDRFSGHQFPNYSSELNVNALLLGDSALYLCASSLTGQLGGQPQHFGDGTRLSIL.

J is TRBJ2-7 and V is TRBV6-6; weak D call: TRBD1 (6 bases). Germline CDR1 MNHNY, CDR2 SVGAGI (reference sequence). V was pared by 4 bases and J by 4 bases, with 11 bases between. The CDR3 length is 13 residues. DNA of the CDR3: TGTGCCAGCAGTTTACAGGGCCCTTACGAGCAGTACTTC. Residues: CASSLQGPYEQYF.